This TCR beta chain was documented in a study of blood T cell repertoires in COVID-19. Overall study: Sites across the United States, Italy and Spain contributed samples from acute and convalescent COVID-19. T cells, B-cell-depleted T cells, or PBMCs provided the cDNA or gDNA that served as material.

Germline V gene sequence: CDR1 SGHDT, CDR2 YYEEEE. This CDR3 spans 16 amino acids. The V gene end was trimmed by 4 bases and the J gene end by 9 bases; junction bases not matched to a gene: 7. The assay was immunoSEQ multiplex PCR, and TCRdb's table has in-frame clones only and misses some. The table records 200,000 to 250,000 clones, approximately 84% of them present only once. The chain has TRBV5-6 and TRBJ2-1; 16 bases fit TRBD2. The sequence was collected from a woman of 80 years or more with acute or convalescent COVID-19. Sequences were obtained from peripheral blood. The CDR3 bases are TGTGCCAGCAGCCCCGGGACTAGCGGGGGGGCCGGTGAGCAGTTCTTC. It codes for CASSPGTSGGAGEQFF. The whole variable domain, filled in from reference TRBV5-6 and TRBJ2-1, reads DAGVTQSPTHLIKTRGQQVTLRCSPKSGHDTVSWYQQALGQGPQFIFQYYEEEERQRGNFPDRFSGHQFPNYSSELNVNALLLGDSALYLCASSPGTSGGAGEQFFGPGTRLTVL.